Shown below are 29 T cell receptor beta chains from a single sample sequenced in a study of blood T cell repertoires in COVID-19. Some clones are missing from TCRdb's copy, which holds only in-frame ones; the method was immunoSEQ multiplex PCR. The data contain hundreds of thousands of clones, around 90% of them singletons. Sequences were obtained from PBMCs or T cells enriched from blood (not recorded which). These receptors all stem from a woman aged 18-30 years with acute COVID-19.

The chain recombines TRBV28 with TRBJ1-4; D is possibly TRBD1 (6 bases). CDR1 MDHEN and CDR2 SYDVKM come from the germline V gene. Trimming removed 5 bases at V and 6 bases at J, with 13 bases between. The CDR3 has 14 amino acids. The CDR3 spells CASSVTGTYEKLFF. The DNA of the CDR3 is TGTGCCAGCAGTGTTACAGGGACGTATGAAAAACTGTTTTTT.

About this clone: The same CDR3 also results from other DNA sequences found in this sample. This sequence joins TRBV7-9 and TRBJ1-5; TRBD1 aligns across 9 bases. Germline V CDR1 and CDR2: SEHNR, FQNEAQ (reference sequence). V lost 1 base to trimming and J lost 7 bases; unmatched junction nucleotides: 5. The length of the CDR3 is 15 residues. The CDR3 sequence is CASSLGGQGLQPQHF. In nucleotides, the CDR3 is TGTGCCAGCAGCTTAGGGGGACAGGGCCTGCAGCCCCAGCATTTT.

The chain is built from TRBV27 and TRBJ1-6; TRBD1 matches at 7 bases. The CDR3 is 15 amino acids. The V gene's germline CDR1 is MNHEY and CDR2 SMNVEV (reference sequence). V lost 3 bases to trimming and J lost 7 bases; unmatched junction nucleotides: 6. The CDR3 reads CASSLGQGGNSPLHF. The CDR3 DNA reads as TGTGCCAGCAGTTTGGGCCAGGGGGGAAATTCACCCCTCCACTTT.

V is TRBV27 and J is TRBJ2-7, with 8 bases lining up with TRBD2. CDR3 length: 15 residues. The trim removed 6 bases at V and 0 bases at J, leaving 7 bases unmatched. CDR1 MNHEY and CDR2 SMNVEV come from the germline V gene (reference sequence). CDR3 protein: CASRLAGGGSYEQYF. CDR3 in DNA: TGTGCCAGCAGGCTTGCCGGGGGGGGCTCCTACGAGCAGTACTTC.

The V gene is TRBV19, the J gene TRBJ2-2; D might be TRBD2 (6 bases). Per germline, CDR1 LNHDA and CDR2 SQIVND (reference sequence). Trimming pared 6 bases from V and 3 bases from J, leaving 11 bases between. The CDR3 runs to 14 residues. CDR3: CASRGRRDTGELFF. CDR3 sequence (DNA): TGTGCCAGTAGGGGGAGGCGGGACACCGGGGAGCTGTTTTTT.

The chain has TRBV28 and TRBJ2-1, with 10 bases identical to TRBD2. CDR1 and CDR2 from the germline V gene are MDHEN and SYDVKM. CDR3 length: 15 residues. After removal of 6 bases from V and 8 bases from J, the junction contained 10 bases not matched to a gene. The CDR3 DNA reads as TGTGCCAGCAGACCTTCTAGCGGGAGTCTCTATGAGCAGTTCTTC. Its protein is CASRPSSGSLYEQFF.

The chain recombines TRBV6-5 with TRBJ2-1; 14 bases fit TRBD2. The CDR3 loop spans 15 amino acids. V dropped 6 bases and J dropped 7; count of bases not matched to a gene: 5. The germline CDR1 and CDR2 sequences are MNHEY and SVGAGI. The DNA of the CDR3 is TGTGCCAGCAGCAGGGGACTAGCGGGAGTAAATGAGCAGTTCTTC. It yields the protein CASSRGLAGVNEQFF.

The chain links TRBV29-1 to TRBJ2-4; TRBD2 aligns across 8 bases. The CDR3 runs to 14 residues. Germline CDR1 and CDR2: SQVTM and ANQGSEA. Trimming cost V 0 bases and J 6 bases; bases outside gene matches: 4. CDR3 sequence: CSVEDTSGLNIQYF. The DNA for the CDR3 is TGCAGCGTTGAAGATACTAGCGGATTAAACATTCAGTACTTC.

The chain is built from TRBV27 and TRBJ2-1; 9 positions agree with TRBD2. CDR3 length equals 16 residues. V trimming: 3 bases; J trimming: 5 bases; junction bases outside the gene matches: 8. CDR1 is MNHEY and CDR2 is SMNVEV in the germline V gene (reference sequence). CDR3 protein: CASSFLAGRRNNEQFF. CDR3 nucleotides: TGTGCCAGCAGTTTTCTAGCGGGGCGGAGGAACAATGAGCAGTTCTTC.

As concerns this clone: This likely comes from a read error, as the CDR3 has no conserved phenylalanine or tryptophan at its end. It is unclear where the CDR3 begins or ends on the DNA, so no DNA is shown, and the CDR3 is as TCRdb lists it. The rearrangement links TRBV7-9 to TRBJ1-1; TRBD1, as called in the table, went unchecked against the DNA. A total of 14 residues make up the CDR3, ends included. Germline-derived CDR1 and CDR2 are SEHNR and FQNEAQ (reference sequence). The CDR3 sequence is CASSLGPGTGPIVG.

This clone appeared once. This sequence joins TRBV28 and TRBJ2-1; D is possibly TRBD2 (7 bases). The CDR3 extends over 17 amino acids. The germline V and J ends were trimmed by 7 bases and 5 bases, with 24 bases remaining between them. From germline, CDR1 is MDHEN and CDR2 SYDVKM. CDR3 bases: TGTGCCAGCAAGGTCACATTAGTCAGCGGGACAAACAATGAGCAGTTCTTC. Translated: CASKVTLVSGTNNEQFF.

V usage is TRBV11-2 and J usage is TRBJ2-1, with TRBD2 matching 11 bases. Trimming took 8 bases from V and 7 from J; bases not matched to a gene: 10. Germline CDR1 SGHAT, CDR2 FQNNGV. The CDR3 is 15 residues long. CDR3 protein: CASRGGTSGGNEQFF. In DNA form, the CDR3 reads TGTGCCAGCCGTGGAGGGACTAGCGGTGGAAATGAGCAGTTCTTC.

The gene calls are TRBV2 and TRBJ1-1; possible D gene TRBD1, 5 bases. V lost 8 bases and J lost 5, with 18 bases in between. The CDR3 loop spans 14 amino acids. CDR1 SNHLY and CDR2 FYNNEI come from the germline V gene. The CDR3 region is CASGARTQWTEAFF. The CDR3 DNA reads as TGTGCCAGCGGGGCGAGGACACAGTGGACTGAAGCTTTCTTT.

The chain uses TRBV28 and TRBJ2-3, with D perhaps TRBD2 (5 bases). The V end lost 6 bases, the J end lost 2 bases, and 12 bases lay between the germline ends. Germline loops: CDR1 MDHEN, CDR2 SYDVKM. There are 14 residues in the CDR3. In nucleotides, the CDR3 is TGTGCCAGCAGCCCTGGACTGATCACAGATACGCAGTATTTT. Protein sequence: CASSPGLITDTQYF.

The chain combines TRBV5-4 with TRBJ1-3; D gene uncertain. The germline V and J ends were trimmed by 0 bases and 2 bases, with 6 bases remaining between them. CDR3 length: 14 amino acids. Per germline, CDR1 SGHNT and CDR2 YYREEE (reference sequence). Here the CDR3 reads CASSLDRAGNTIYF. CDR3 nucleotides: TGTGCCAGCAGCTTGGACCGGGCTGGAAACACCATATATTTT.

The chain combines TRBV9 with TRBJ2-1; TRBD1 agrees at 7 bases. Germline CDR1 is SGDLS and CDR2 is YYNGEE. V lost 2 bases, J lost 3 bases, and 5 bases stayed unmatched. The length of the CDR3 is 15 residues. This CDR3 is CASSVQGVLYNEQFF. DNA of the CDR3: TGTGCCAGCAGCGTCCAGGGGGTTCTCTACAATGAGCAGTTCTTC. Together with reference TRBV9 and TRBJ2-1, the CDR3 gives the full variable domain: DSGVTQTPKHLITATGQRVTLRCSPRSGDLSVYWYQQSLDQGLQFLIQYYNGEERAKGNILERFSAQQFPDLHSELNLSSLELGDSALYFCASSVQGVLYNEQFFGPGTRLTVL.

This sequence joins TRBV5-4 and TRBJ2-6; 7 nucleotides align to TRBD1. The CDR3 sequence is 15 residues long. V lost 3 bases to trimming and J lost 6 bases; unmatched junction nucleotides: 6. CDR1 and CDR2 (germline): SGHNT, YYREEE (reference sequence). In DNA, the CDR3 is TGTGCCAGCAGCTATGGGACAGAGGCGGCCAACGTCCTGACTTTC. It yields the protein CASSYGTEAANVLTF.

This chain connects TRBV19 to TRBJ1-2, with TRBD1 matching over 7 bases. This CDR3 has 14 residues. V gave up 5 bases and J gave up 7 bases; unmatched junction bases: 10. The germline gives CDR1 LNHDA, CDR2 SQIVND (reference sequence). The DNA for the CDR3 is TGTGCCAGTAGTCTTCCGACAGGGAGATCTGGCTACACCTTC. This codes for CASSLPTGRSGYTF.

The genes are TRBV3-1 (or the pseudogene TRBV3-2) and TRBJ2-7, with TRBD1 as a possible D gene (5 bases). Trimming took 0 bases from V and 0 from J, leaving 21 bases between them. CDR3 size: 19 residues. CDR1 LGHDT and CDR2 YNNKEL come from the germline V gene (reference sequence). Here the CDR3 DNA reads TGTGCCAGCAGCCAAGACAATGGGCTAGGGGCAGCTGACTCCTACGAGCAGTACTTC. Its translation is CASSQDNGLGAADSYEQYF.

This chain uses TRBV3-1 (or the pseudogene TRBV3-2) with TRBJ2-7, with D possibly matching TRBD1 (5 bases). The CDR3 covers 13 residues. Trimming took 3 bases from V and 2 from J, leaving 8 bases between them. Germline V gene lookup returns CDR1 LGHDT and CDR2 YNNKEL (reference sequence). DNA of the CDR3: TGTGCCAGCAGCCATCAGGGTACCTACGAGCAGTACTTC. It codes for CASSHQGTYEQYF.

The CDR3 region has the DNA TGTGCCAGCAGCCAAGAAAAGAGGGCTAACTATGGCTACACCTTC. Amino acid sequence: CASSQEKRANYGYTF. This sequence joins TRBV14 and TRBJ1-2; D is unresolved. The CDR3 spans 15 residues. V was clipped by 0 bases and J by 0 bases, with 8 bases between them. Germline V lookup: CDR1 SGHDN, CDR2 FVKESK.

The rearrangement uses TRBV4-2 and TRBJ1-1, with 7 positions matching TRBD1. Trimming removed 4 bases from V and 4 bases from J; junction bases left unmatched: 6. CDR3 size: 14 residues. From germline, CDR1 is LGHNA and CDR2 YNFKEQ. The CDR3 bases are TGTGCCAGCAGCCCAACAGGGGTTGGCACTGAAGCTTTCTTT. Translation: CASSPTGVGTEAFF.

J is TRBJ2-7 and V is TRBV7-2; 10 bases are shared with TRBD1. The germline V gene has CDR1 SGHTA and CDR2 FQGNSA. The CDR3 is made up of 16 amino acids. The V gene end was trimmed by 0 bases and the J gene end by 4 bases; junction bases not matched to a gene: 6. The chain's CDR3 is CASSLASWDRGYEQYF. CDR3 nucleotide sequence: TGTGCCAGCAGCTTAGCCTCGTGGGACAGGGGTTACGAGCAGTACTTC.

This chain joins TRBV7-3 and TRBJ2-7, with D unclear. Trimming removed 4 bases at V and 5 bases at J, with 12 bases between. Germline CDR1 is SGHTA and CDR2 is FQGTGA. This CDR3 is 13 amino acids long. As DNA, the CDR3 is TGTGCCAGCAGCTATAAGCCGTCCAACGAGCAGTACTTC. Translated: CASSYKPSNEQYF. The whole variable domain, filled in from reference TRBV7-3 and TRBJ2-7, reads GAGVSQTPSNKVTEKGKYVELRCDPISGHTALYWYRQSLGQGPEFLIYFQGTGAADDSGLPNDRFFAVRPEGSVSTLKIQRTERGDSAVYLCASSYKPSNEQYFGPGTRLTVT.

The chain has TRBV5-1 and TRBJ2-5; 7 nucleotides align to TRBD1. V shed 4 bases, J shed 1 base, and the junction held 7 bases outside the gene matches. The CDR3 sequence is 15 residues long. The V gene's germline CDR1 is SGHRS and CDR2 YFSETQ. The CDR3 DNA reads as TGCGCCAGCAGCGGCCGGGACAGCCCCCAAGAGACCCAGTACTTC. Amino acid sequence: CASSGRDSPQETQYF.

The chain has TRBV5-4 and TRBJ2-3, with no clear D. Germline loops: CDR1 SGHNT, CDR2 YYREEE (reference sequence). This CDR3 comprises 15 residues. Trimming took off 0 bases at V and 0 bases at J, with 8 bases between the two ends. In DNA, the CDR3 is TGTGCCAGCAGCTTGGAATCGCGGAGCACAGATACGCAGTATTTT. It codes for CASSLESRSTDTQYF.

The rearrangement links TRBV30 to TRBJ2-7, with a weak D call TRBD1 (5 bases). V lost 0 bases and J 3 bases, leaving 9 bases between the germline ends. Germline values: CDR1 GTSNPN, CDR2 SVGIG (reference sequence). The CDR3 totals 13 residues. The chain's CDR3 is CAWSVGRVYEQYF. CDR3 coding DNA: TGTGCCTGGAGTGTAGGCAGGGTCTACGAGCAGTACTTC.

The chain has TRBV2 and TRBJ2-1, with 8 bases matching TRBD2. The V segment lost 2 bases and the J segment 10 bases; nucleotides outside the gene matches: 4. Germline values: CDR1 SNHLY, CDR2 FYNNEI. The CDR3 runs 13 residues. DNA for the CDR3: TGTGCCAGCAGTGAATGGGAGCGGGGGGAGCAGTTCTTC. It translates to CASSEWERGEQFF.

The chain joins TRBV7-8 to TRBJ2-1; 7 bases line up with TRBD1. Germline assignment: CDR1 SGHVS and CDR2 FQNEAQ. With V trimmed by 6 bases and J by 5 bases, 10 bases remained unmatched. The CDR3 runs 15 residues. The CDR3 here is CASRSGTATNNEQFF. CDR3 nucleotides: TGTGCCAGCAGGTCCGGGACAGCCACTAACAATGAGCAGTTCTTC.